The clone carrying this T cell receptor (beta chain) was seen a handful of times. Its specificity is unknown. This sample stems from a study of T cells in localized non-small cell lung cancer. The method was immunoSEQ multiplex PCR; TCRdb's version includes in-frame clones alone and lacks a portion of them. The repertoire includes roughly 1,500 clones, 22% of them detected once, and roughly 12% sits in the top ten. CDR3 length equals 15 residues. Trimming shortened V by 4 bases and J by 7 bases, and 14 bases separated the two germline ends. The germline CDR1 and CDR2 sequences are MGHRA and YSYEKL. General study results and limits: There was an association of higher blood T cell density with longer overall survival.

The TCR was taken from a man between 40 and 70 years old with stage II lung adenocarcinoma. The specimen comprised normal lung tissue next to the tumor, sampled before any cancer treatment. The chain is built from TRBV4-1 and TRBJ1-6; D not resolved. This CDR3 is CASSRLGGSNSPLHF. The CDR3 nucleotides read TGCGCCAGCAGCCGTCTCGGAGGGTCGAATTCACCCCTCCACTTT.